The clone carrying this T cell receptor (beta chain) was counted a few times. Germline V CDR1 and CDR2: ENHRY, SYGVKD. V gave up 6 bases and J gave up 6 bases, with 14 bases separating them. CDR3 length: 13 residues. The data derive from a study of blood T cell repertoires in COVID-19. Overall study context: Sample material is recorded as cDNA or gDNA derived from T cells, B-cell-depleted T cells, or PBMCs.

Original processing methods: Reference gene primer amplification gave estimated nucleated cell counts. TCRdb's copy holds only in-frame clones and misses some; the assay was immunoSEQ multiplex PCR. V and J calls and clone size follow that table, whereas D and trimming were derived from the DNA. The sample holds some 90,000 clones, approximately 86% seen once. The clonotype was recovered from a man in his 70s with active or convalescent COVID-19. The specimen sequenced was peripheral blood. This chain links TRBV10-3 with TRBJ1-2; possible D gene TRBD1, 6 bases. DNA for the CDR3: TGTGCCATCAGCGGGGGGCCCGGGGATGGCTACACCTTC. Translating gives CAISGGPGDGYTF.